This entry features one T cell receptor (beta chain) sequence. The antigen is undetermined. The method was immunoSEQ multiplex PCR; TCRdb's version includes in-frame clones alone and lacks a portion of them. Here the sample spans around 80,000 clones, about 86% being singletons. The entry originates in a study of OX40 agonist ivuxolimab in advanced cancers. On the study more broadly: Patients' therapy was ivuxolimab, an antibody that acts as an agonist of OX40 (CD134). Partial responses were seen in three patients, one with hepatocellular carcinoma and two with cutaneous melanoma.

Findings and caveats of the study: No determination was made of the antigen specificity of the expanded peripheral T cells. Several nonresponders also turned out to have low normalized T-cell clonal expansion.

This clonotype was sampled from an adult with an advanced solid tumor such as melanoma, head and neck, liver or kidney cancer. The material was CD4+ or CD8+ T cells sorted from blood, obtained in a trial of the OX40 agonist ivuxolimab.

CDR3 sequence (DNA): TGTGCCAGCAGCCCTCGGGGGACCTGGGAAGCTTTCTTT. Protein product: CASSPRGTWEAFF. The J gene is TRBJ1-1, the V gene TRBV11-2; perhaps TRBD1 as D (5 bases). Trimming took off 5 bases at V and 8 bases at J, with 15 bases between the two ends. Germline CDR1 SGHAT, CDR2 FQNNGV. The CDR3 sequence is 13 residues long.